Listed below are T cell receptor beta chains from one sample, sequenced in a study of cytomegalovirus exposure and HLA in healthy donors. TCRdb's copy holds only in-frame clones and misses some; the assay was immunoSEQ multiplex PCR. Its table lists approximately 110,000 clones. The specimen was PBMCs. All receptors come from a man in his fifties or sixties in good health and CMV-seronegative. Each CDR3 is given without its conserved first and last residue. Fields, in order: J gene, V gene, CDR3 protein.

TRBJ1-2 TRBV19 ASSINRAIYGYT
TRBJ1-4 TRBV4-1 ASSQRTGSNEKLF
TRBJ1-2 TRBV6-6 ASSYAITDYGYT
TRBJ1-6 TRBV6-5 ASSYGEGVSPLH
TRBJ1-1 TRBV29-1 SVKDRVDTEAF
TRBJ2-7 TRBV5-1 ASSPPSYPIYEQY
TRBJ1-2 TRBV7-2 ASSPGQGYGYT
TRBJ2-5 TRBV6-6 ASSYGLEFTGRTQY
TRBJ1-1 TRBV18 ASSPLRQEAF
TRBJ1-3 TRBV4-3 ASSHVAPGVSGSPESGNTIY